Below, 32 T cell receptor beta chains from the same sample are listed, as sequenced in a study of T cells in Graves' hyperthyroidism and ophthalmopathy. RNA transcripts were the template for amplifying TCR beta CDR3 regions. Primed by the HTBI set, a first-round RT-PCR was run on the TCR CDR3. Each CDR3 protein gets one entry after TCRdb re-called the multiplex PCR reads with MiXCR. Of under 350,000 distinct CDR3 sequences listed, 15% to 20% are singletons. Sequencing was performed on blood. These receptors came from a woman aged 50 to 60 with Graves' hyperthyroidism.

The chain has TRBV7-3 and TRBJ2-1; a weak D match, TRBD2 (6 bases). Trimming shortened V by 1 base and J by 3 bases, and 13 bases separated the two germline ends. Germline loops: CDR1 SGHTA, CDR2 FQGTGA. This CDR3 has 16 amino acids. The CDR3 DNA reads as TGTGCCAGCAGCTTAAATATGGGGGGTATCTACAATGAGCAGTTCTTC. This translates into CASSLNMGGIYNEQFF.

The CDR3 here is CASSPSSNEAFF. The CDR3 region has the DNA TGTGCCAGCTCACCATCGAGTAACGAAGCTTTCTTT. This sequence joins TRBV18 and TRBJ1-1; no reliable D call. Per the germline V gene, CDR1 is KGHSH and CDR2 is LQKENI. The CDR3 totals 12 residues. V dropped 2 bases and J dropped 8 bases, with 9 bases sitting between them.

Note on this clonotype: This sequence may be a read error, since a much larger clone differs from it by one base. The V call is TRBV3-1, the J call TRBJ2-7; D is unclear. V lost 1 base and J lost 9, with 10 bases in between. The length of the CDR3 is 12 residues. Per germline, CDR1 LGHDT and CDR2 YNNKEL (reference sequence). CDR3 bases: TGTGCCAGCAGCCAAGGGCCCGTGGTGCAGTACTTC. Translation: CASSQGPVVQYF.

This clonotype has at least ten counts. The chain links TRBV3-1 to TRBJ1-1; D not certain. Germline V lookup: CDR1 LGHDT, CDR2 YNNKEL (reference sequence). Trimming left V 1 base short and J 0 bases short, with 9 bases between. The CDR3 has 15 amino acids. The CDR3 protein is CASSQGAALNTEAFF. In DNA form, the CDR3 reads TGTGCCAGCAGCCAAGGGGCAGCTTTGAACACTGAAGCTTTCTTT.

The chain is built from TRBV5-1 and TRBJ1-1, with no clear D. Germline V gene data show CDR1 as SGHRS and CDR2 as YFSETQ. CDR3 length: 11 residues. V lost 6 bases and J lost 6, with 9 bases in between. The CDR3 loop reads CASIGGAEAFF. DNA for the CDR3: TGCGCCAGCATTGGCGGGGCTGAAGCTTTCTTT.

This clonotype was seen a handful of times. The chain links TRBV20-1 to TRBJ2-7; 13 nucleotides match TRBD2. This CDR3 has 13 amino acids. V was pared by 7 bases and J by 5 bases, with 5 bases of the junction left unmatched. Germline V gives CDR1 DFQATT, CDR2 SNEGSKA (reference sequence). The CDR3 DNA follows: TGCAGTGTTCGACTAGCGGGAGGCCACGAGCAGTACTTC. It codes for CSVRLAGGHEQYF.

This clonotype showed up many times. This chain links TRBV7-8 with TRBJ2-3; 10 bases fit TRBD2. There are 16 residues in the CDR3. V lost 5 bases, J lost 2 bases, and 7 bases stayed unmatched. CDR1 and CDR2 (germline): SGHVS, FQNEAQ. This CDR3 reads CASSAAGLADTDTQYF. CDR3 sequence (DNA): TGTGCCAGCAGCGCAGCCGGACTAGCGGACACAGATACGCAGTATTTT.

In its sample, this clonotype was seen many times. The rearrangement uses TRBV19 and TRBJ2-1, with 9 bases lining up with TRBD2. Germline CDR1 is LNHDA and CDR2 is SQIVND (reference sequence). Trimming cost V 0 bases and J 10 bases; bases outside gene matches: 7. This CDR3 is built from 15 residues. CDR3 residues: CASSIDLRGGDEQFF. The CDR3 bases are TGTGCCAGTAGTATAGATCTGCGGGGGGGCGACGAGCAGTTCTTC.

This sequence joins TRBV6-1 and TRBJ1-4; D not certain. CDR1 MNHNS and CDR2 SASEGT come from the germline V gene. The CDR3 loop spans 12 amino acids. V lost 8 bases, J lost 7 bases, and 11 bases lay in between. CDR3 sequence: CASLQGIEKLFF. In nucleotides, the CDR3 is TGTGCCAGCCTCCAAGGGATTGAAAAACTGTTTTTT.

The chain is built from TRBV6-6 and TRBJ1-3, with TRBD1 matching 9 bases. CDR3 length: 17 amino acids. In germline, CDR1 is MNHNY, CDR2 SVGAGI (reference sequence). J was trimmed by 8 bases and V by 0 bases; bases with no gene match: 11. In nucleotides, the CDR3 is TGTGCCAGCAGTTACTCTGGGGACAGGGCATCAATAGACACCATATATTTT. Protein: CASSYSGDRASIDTIYF.

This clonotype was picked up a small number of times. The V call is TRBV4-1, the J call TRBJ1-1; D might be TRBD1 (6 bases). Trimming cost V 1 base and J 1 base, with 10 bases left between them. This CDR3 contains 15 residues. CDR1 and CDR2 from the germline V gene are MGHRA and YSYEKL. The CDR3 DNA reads TGCGCCAGCAGCCAAGTTAACAGGGCGAACACTGAAGCTTTCTTT. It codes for CASSQVNRANTEAFF.

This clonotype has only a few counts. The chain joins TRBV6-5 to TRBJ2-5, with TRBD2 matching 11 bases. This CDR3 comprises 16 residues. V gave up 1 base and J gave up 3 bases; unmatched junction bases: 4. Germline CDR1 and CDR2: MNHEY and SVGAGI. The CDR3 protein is CASSYYGTSGEETQYF. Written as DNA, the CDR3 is TGTGCCAGCAGTTACTACGGGACTAGCGGAGAAGAGACCCAGTACTTC.

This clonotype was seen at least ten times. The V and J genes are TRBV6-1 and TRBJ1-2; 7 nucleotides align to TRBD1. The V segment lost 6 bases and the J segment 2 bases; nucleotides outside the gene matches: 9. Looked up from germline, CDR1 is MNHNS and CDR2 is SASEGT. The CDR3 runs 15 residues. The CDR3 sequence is CASSSFGTANYGYTF. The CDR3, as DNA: TGTGCCAGCAGCAGCTTTGGGACAGCGAACTATGGCTACACCTTC.

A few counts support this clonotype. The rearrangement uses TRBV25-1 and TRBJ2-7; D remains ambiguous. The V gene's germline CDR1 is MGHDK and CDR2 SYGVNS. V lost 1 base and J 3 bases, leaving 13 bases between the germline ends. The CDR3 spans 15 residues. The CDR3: CASSESGDNVYEQYV. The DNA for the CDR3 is TGTGCCAGCAGTGAATCCGGAGACAACGTCTACGAGCAGTACGTC.

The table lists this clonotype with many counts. The CDR3 spells CSARKANNEQFF. CDR3 bases: TGCAGTGCTAGAAAGGCAAACAATGAGCAGTTCTTC. The chain joins TRBV20-1 to TRBJ2-1; D uncertain. Germline V CDR1 and CDR2: DFQATT, SNEGSKA (reference sequence). The germline V and J ends were trimmed by 2 bases and 5 bases, with 7 bases remaining between them. CDR3 length: 12 amino acids.

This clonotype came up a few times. The CDR3 coding sequence is TGTGCCAGCAGTTTATGGTCCGCAACTAATGAAAAACTGTTTTTT. This sequence encodes CASSLWSATNEKLFF. The gene calls are TRBV28 and TRBJ1-4; D is ambiguous. In germline, CDR1 is MDHEN, CDR2 SYDVKM. The CDR3 loop spans 15 amino acids. The germline V and J ends were trimmed by 0 bases and 0 bases, with 5 bases remaining between them.

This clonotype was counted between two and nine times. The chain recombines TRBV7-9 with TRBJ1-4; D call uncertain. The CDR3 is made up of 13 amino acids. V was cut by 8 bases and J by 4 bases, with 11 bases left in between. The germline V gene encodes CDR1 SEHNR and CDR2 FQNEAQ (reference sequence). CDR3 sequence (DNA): TGTGCCAGCGCGGCAAGCCTTAATGAAAAACTGTTTTTT. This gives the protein CASAASLNEKLFF.

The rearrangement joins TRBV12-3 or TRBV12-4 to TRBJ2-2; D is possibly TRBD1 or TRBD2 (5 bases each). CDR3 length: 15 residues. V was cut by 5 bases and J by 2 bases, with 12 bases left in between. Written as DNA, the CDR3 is TGTGCCAGCAGTCGGGACGGAGAAAACACCGGGGAGCTGTTTTTT. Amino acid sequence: CASSRDGENTGELFF.

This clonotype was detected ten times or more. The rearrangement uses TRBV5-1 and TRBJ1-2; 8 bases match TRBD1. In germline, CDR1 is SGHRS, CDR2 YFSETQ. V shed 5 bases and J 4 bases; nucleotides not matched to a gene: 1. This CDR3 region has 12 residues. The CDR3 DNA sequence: TGCGCCAGCAGAGGACAGGGCTATGGCTACACCTTC. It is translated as CASRGQGYGYTF.

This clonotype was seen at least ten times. The CDR3 here is CASSQTGAGINQPQHF. The CDR3 nucleotides are TGTGCCAGCAGTCAGACAGGGGCAGGGATCAATCAGCCCCAGCATTTT. The chain couples TRBV6-1 to TRBJ1-5; 8 nucleotides match TRBD1. Trimming removed 5 bases from V and 3 bases from J; junction bases left unmatched: 9. This CDR3 has 16 amino acids. Germline CDR1 reads MNHNS; CDR2 reads SASEGT.

The CDR3 spells CASRQAGANVLTF. The CDR3 DNA reads as TGTGCCAGCAGGCAGGCTGGGGCCAACGTCCTGACTTTC. The V call is TRBV6-1, the J call TRBJ2-6; D call uncertain. This CDR3 contains 13 residues. CDR1 and CDR2 from the germline V gene are MNHNS and SASEGT. Trimming stripped 6 bases from V and 2 bases from J, with 5 bases between.

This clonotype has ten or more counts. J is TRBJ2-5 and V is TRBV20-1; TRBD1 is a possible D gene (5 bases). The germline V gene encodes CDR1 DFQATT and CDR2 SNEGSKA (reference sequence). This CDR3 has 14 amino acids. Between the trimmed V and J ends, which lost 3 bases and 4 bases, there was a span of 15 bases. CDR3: CSARQGPEGETQYF. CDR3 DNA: TGCAGTGCTAGGCAGGGTCCCGAAGGAGAGACCCAGTACTTC.

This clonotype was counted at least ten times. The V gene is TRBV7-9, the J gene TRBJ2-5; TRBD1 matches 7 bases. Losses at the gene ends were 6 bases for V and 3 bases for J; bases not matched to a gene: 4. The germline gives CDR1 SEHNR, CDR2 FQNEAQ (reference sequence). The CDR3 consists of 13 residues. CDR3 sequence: CASSWDREETQYF. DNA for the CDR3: TGTGCCAGCAGTTGGGACAGAGAAGAGACCCAGTACTTC.

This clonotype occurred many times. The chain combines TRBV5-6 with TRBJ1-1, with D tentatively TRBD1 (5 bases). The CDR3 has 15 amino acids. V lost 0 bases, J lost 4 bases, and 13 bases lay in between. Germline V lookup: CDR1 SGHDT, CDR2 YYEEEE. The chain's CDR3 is CASSLVQGYGTEAFF. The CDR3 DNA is TGTGCCAGCAGCTTGGTGCAGGGTTACGGCACTGAAGCTTTCTTT.

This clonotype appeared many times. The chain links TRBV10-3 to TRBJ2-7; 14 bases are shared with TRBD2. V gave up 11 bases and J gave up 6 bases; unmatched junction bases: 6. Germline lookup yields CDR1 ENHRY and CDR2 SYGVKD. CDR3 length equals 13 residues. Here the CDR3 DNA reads TGTGCCGCCGGGACTAGCGGGAGTCGCGAGCAGTACTTC. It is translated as CAAGTSGSREQYF.

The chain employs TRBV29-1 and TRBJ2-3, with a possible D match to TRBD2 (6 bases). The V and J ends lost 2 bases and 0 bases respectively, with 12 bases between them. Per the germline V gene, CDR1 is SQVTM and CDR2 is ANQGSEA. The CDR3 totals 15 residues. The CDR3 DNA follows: TGCAGCGTTGAACGGCTAGCGCAGAGCACAGATACGCAGTATTTT. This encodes CSVERLAQSTDTQYF.

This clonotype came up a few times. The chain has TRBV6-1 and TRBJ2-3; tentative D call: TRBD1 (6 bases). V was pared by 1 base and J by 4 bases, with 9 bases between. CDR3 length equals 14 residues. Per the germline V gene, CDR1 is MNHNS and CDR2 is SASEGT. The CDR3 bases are TGTGCCAGCAGTGAAGGCAACAGGGCAGATACGCAGTATTTT. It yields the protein CASSEGNRADTQYF.

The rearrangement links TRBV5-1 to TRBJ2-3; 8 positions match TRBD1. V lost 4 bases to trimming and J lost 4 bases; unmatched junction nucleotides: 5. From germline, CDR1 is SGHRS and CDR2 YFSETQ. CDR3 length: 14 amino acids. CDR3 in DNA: TGCGCCAGCAGCGGGCAGGGGGCCCCAGATACGCAGTATTTT. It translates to CASSGQGAPDTQYF.

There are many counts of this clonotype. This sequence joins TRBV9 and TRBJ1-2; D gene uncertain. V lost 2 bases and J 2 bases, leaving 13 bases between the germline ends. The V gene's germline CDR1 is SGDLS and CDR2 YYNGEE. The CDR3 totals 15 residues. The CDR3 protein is CASSVGLVPNYGYTF. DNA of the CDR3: TGTGCCAGCAGCGTCGGCCTAGTCCCCAACTATGGCTACACCTTC. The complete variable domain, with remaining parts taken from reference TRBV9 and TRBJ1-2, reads DSGVTQTPKHLITATGQRVTLRCSPRSGDLSVYWYQQSLDQGLQFLIQYYNGEERAKGNILERFSAQQFPDLHSELNLSSLELGDSALYFCASSVGLVPNYGYTFGSGTRLTVV.

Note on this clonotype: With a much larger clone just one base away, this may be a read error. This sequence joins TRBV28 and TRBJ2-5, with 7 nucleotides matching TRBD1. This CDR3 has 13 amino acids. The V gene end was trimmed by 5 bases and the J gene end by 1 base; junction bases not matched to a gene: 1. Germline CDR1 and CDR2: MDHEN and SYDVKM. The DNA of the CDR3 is TGTGCCAGCAGTGGGACAGTCCAAGAGACCCAGTACTTC. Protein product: CASSGTVQETQYF.

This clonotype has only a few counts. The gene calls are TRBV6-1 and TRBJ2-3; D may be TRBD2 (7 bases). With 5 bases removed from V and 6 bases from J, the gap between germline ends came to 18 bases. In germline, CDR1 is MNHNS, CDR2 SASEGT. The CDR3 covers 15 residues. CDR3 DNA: TGTGCCAGCAGTTCGGCGACTGGGAGGGGGGATACGCAGTATTTT. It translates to CASSSATGRGDTQYF.

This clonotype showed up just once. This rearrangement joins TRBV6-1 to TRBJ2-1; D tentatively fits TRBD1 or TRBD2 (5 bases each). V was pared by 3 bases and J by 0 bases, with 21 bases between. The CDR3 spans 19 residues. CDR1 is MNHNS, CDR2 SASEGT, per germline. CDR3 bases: TGTGCCAGCAGTGAGGGGCTAACCTGGGCGGGCAGCTCCTACAATGAGCAGTTCTTC. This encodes CASSEGLTWAGSSYNEQFF.